The next 7 T cell receptor beta chains were all read from a single sample in a study of blood T cells in healthy people across ages. Sample-barcoded 5' priming and a J-beta primer mix drove a second PCR of about 6 to 11 cycles. Each CDR3 protein is one row after TCRdb ran MiXCR on the 5' RACE reads. The sample contains some 1,500,000 distinct CDR3 sequences, 42% of which appear only once. Sequencing was done on a sample of blood. The receptors were sampled from a woman under 30 in good health.

This clonotype has a handful of counts. The chain employs TRBV7-2 and TRBJ2-1; 9 nucleotides line up with TRBD2. The CDR3 runs to 15 residues. V gave up 4 bases and J gave up 7 bases; unmatched junction bases: 8. Germline CDR1 is SGHTA and CDR2 is FQGNSA. For the CDR3, the DNA is TGTGCCAGCAGCTCTAGCGGGAATGGAGGGAATGAGCAGTTCTTC. Protein sequence: CASSSSGNGGNEQFF.

The table lists this clonotype with a count of one. This chain connects TRBV18 to TRBJ2-2; TRBD2 aligns across 13 bases. The V gene's germline CDR1 is KGHSH and CDR2 LQKENI. V shed 4 bases, J shed 9 bases, and the junction held 11 bases outside the gene matches. The CDR3 covers 17 residues. Written as DNA, the CDR3 is TGTGCCAGCTCACAAAACCCGGGACTAGCGGGATCCTGGGAGCTGTTTTTT. It yields the protein CASSQNPGLAGSWELFF.

The rearrangement links TRBV28 to TRBJ2-7, with D uncertain. CDR1 and CDR2 from the germline V gene are MDHEN and SYDVKM. The CDR3 has 13 residues. Between the trimmed V and J ends, which lost 7 bases and 1 base, there was a span of 11 bases. CDR3: CASIKAPSYEQYF. In nucleotides, the CDR3 is TGTGCCAGCATCAAAGCTCCGTCCTACGAGCAGTACTTC.

The chain recombines TRBV24-1 with TRBJ2-7; D remains unclear. Germline V gene data show CDR1 as KGHDR and CDR2 as SFDVKD. CDR3 length: 13 amino acids. The ends were cut back, 4 bases at V and 3 bases at J, with 9 bases in the middle. The CDR3 protein is CATSDPPFYEQYF. The CDR3 region has the DNA TGTGCCACCAGTGACCCCCCTTTCTACGAGCAGTACTTC.

The rearrangement uses TRBV12-3 or TRBV12-4 and TRBJ2-5, with a tentative D call TRBD1 (6 bases). The tail of the sequence fits TRBJ2-7 better, so the J call may be wrong. CDR3 length: 13 residues. CDR3 amino acids: CASSFADSYEQYF. Written as DNA, the CDR3 is TGTGCCAGCAGTTTTGCGGACAGTTACGAGCAGTACTTC.

Only a few counts were recorded for this clonotype. CDR3 DNA sequence: TGTGCCAGCAGCGCCACCCATGGGACAGATACGCAGTATTTT. It yields the protein CASSATHGTDTQYF. The chain carries TRBV3-1 and TRBJ2-3; D gene unclear. Germline lookup yields CDR1 LGHDT and CDR2 YNNKEL (reference sequence). V was shortened by 5 bases and J by 3 bases, with 12 bases between the two germline ends. The CDR3 has 14 amino acids.

This clonotype was counted a few times. V gene TRBV6-5 combines with J gene TRBJ2-6; D perhaps matches TRBD2 (5 bases). The V end was cut by 6 bases, the J end by 0 bases, with 9 bases between. The CDR3 is 15 residues long. From germline, CDR1 is MNHEY and CDR2 SVGAGI. The CDR3 nucleotides are TGTGCCAGCAGCAACCTAGCCTCTGGGGCCAACGTCCTGACTTTC. Residues: CASSNLASGANVLTF.